This section outlines one T cell receptor beta chain sequence together with its context. Relative to the germline gene, one junction end is altered; a read error may explain this. Both 60 Vbeta primers and 13 Jbeta primers went into the PCR. Produced via immunoSEQ multiplex PCR; TCRdb's table is partial and in-frame only. The sample records fewer than 200,000 clones, 80% to 85% being singletons. The CDR3 loop spans 12 amino acids. Germline V gene data show CDR1 as MDHEN and CDR2 as SYDVKM. This sample is drawn from a study of cytomegalovirus exposure and HLA in healthy donors. J is TRBJ1-5 and V is TRBV28, with 8 positions matching TRBD1. Sequences were obtained from PBMCs. This TCR came from a young woman in good health and CMV-seronegative. CDR3: CASKHRQGAPNF. Written as DNA, the CDR3 is TGTGCCAGCAAACACCGCCAGGGGGCACCGAATTTT.